Shown below are 10 T cell receptor beta chains from a single sample sequenced in a study of T-cell memory formation after mild COVID-19. TCRdb independently ran MiXCR on the 5' RACE reads; one entry per CDR3 protein. Of tens of thousands of distinct CDR3 sequences listed, around 14% were seen once; the top ten hold under 35%. What was sequenced was PBMCs or a T cell subset sorted from them (not recorded which). These receptor sequences come from an adult woman who had mild COVID-19 (a few samples of this study predate the infection). Cell type and time point are not known.

This clonotype showed up just a few times. The chain recombines TRBV11-1 with TRBJ2-7, with TRBD2 as a possible D gene (5 bases). V was pared by 0 bases and J by 5 bases, with 11 bases between. The CDR3 loop spans 14 amino acids. CDR1 is SGHAT, CDR2 FQDESV, per germline (reference sequence). CDR3 in amino acids: CASSLASSSDEQYF. As DNA, the CDR3 is TGTGCCAGCAGCTTAGCTTCTAGCAGTGACGAGCAGTACTTC.

This chain links TRBV29-1 with TRBJ2-7; D is perhaps TRBD2 (6 bases). CDR1 is SQVTM, CDR2 ANQGSEA, per germline. V lost 6 bases and J lost 3, with 15 bases in between. The CDR3 is made up of 13 amino acids. CDR3 nucleotide sequence: TGCAGCGTGAGAGCAGTGGGGGGCTACGAGCAGTACTTC. It is translated as CSVRAVGGYEQYF.

This clonotype was observed many times. The V call is TRBV7-3, the J call TRBJ2-1, with D hard to call. Germline V gene lookup returns CDR1 SGHTA and CDR2 FQGTGA. The length of the CDR3 is 14 residues. Trimming took off 1 base at V and 8 bases at J, with 12 bases between the two ends. The chain's CDR3 is CASSLIAFGDEQFF. The CDR3 DNA sequence: TGTGCCAGCAGCTTAATAGCTTTCGGCGATGAGCAGTTCTTC.

This rearrangement joins TRBV11-2 to TRBJ1-6; tentative D call: TRBD1 (6 bases). Per the germline V gene, CDR1 is SGHAT and CDR2 is FQNNGV. V dropped 5 bases and J dropped 10 bases, with 24 bases sitting between them. This CDR3 is 17 amino acids long. CDR3 protein: CASSRGPQQGFKSPLHF. The CDR3 region has the DNA TGTGCCAGCAGCCGAGGGCCCCAACAGGGTTTCAAGTCACCCCTCCACTTT.

This clonotype was recorded a few times. J is TRBJ1-1 and V is TRBV30; D not resolved. Trimming took off 8 bases at V and 1 base at J, with 11 bases between the two ends. This CDR3 is built from 12 residues. The germline CDR1 and CDR2 sequences are GTSNPN and SVGIG (reference sequence). CDR3 in DNA: TGTGCCAAGAGCGGGGAGAACACTGAAGCTTTCTTT. It translates to CAKSGENTEAFF. The full variable domain, with the rest looked up from reference TRBV30 and TRBJ1-1, is SQTIHQWPATLVQPVGSPLSLECTVEGTSNPNLYWYRQAAGRGLQLLFYSVGIGQISSEVPQNLSASRPQDRQFILSSKKLLLSDSGFYLCAKSGENTEAFFGQGTRLTVV.

The V call is TRBV6-1, the J call TRBJ2-5; D unresolved. The ends were cut back, 4 bases at V and 4 bases at J, with 4 bases in the middle. The germline V gene has CDR1 MNHNS and CDR2 SASEGT. The CDR3 consists of 11 residues. The CDR3 DNA is TGTGCCAGCAGTGCCGGAGAGACCCAGTACTTC. Translated: CASSAGETQYF.

This clonotype has just a few counts. The chain combines TRBV20-1 with TRBJ2-1; TRBD2 matches 13 bases. The CDR3 length is 12 residues. Germline CDR1 is DFQATT and CDR2 is SNEGSKA (reference sequence). V gave up 6 bases and J gave up 9 bases; unmatched junction bases: 2. The CDR3 is CSARTSGGEQFF. The CDR3 nucleotides read TGCAGTGCCCGGACTAGCGGGGGTGAGCAGTTCTTC.

J is TRBJ2-7 and V is TRBV7-6; 7 bases are a match to TRBD2. Germline V gene sequence: CDR1 SGHVS, CDR2 FNYEAQ. The CDR3 covers 15 residues. The ends lost 2 bases at V and 4 bases at J; junction bases unmatched: 8. The DNA of the CDR3 is TGTGCCAGCAGCTTAAACTTAGCGGGTTGGTACGAGCAGTACTTC. As protein: CASSLNLAGWYEQYF.

The V gene is TRBV24-1, the J gene TRBJ2-1, with D possibly TRBD2 on 6 matching bases. The CDR3 runs to 11 residues. Trimming took 9 bases from V and 9 from J, leaving 11 bases between them. CDR1 is KGHDR and CDR2 is SFDVKD in the germline V gene. The CDR3 region is CATERAGEQFF. As DNA, the CDR3 is TGTGCCACCGAAAGAGCGGGTGAGCAGTTCTTC.

The J gene is TRBJ2-7, the V gene TRBV11-2, with D hard to call. V dropped 1 base and J dropped 6 bases, with 7 bases sitting between them. Germline CDR1 and CDR2: SGHAT and FQNNGV. The CDR3 is 12 amino acids. The DNA for the CDR3 is TGTGCCAGCAGCTTAGTTTCCCTCGAGCAGTACTTC. This encodes CASSLVSLEQYF. Based on the CDR3 plus reference TRBV11-2 and TRBJ2-7, the full variable domain is EAGVAQSPRYKIIEKRQSVAFWCNPISGHATLYWYQQILGQGPKLLIQFQNNGVVDDSQLPKDRFSAERLKGVDSTLKIQPAKLEDSAVYLCASSLVSLEQYFGPGTRLTVT.